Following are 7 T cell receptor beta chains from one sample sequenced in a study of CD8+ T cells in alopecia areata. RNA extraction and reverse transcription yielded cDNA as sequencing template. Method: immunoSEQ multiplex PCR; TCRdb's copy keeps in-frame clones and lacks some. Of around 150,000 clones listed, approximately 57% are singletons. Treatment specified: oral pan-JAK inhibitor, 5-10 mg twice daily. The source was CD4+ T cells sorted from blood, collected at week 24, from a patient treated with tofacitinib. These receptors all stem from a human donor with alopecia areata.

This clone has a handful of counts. This chain's CDR3 is CAWSVAGTGKNIQYF. DNA of the CDR3: TGTGCCTGGAGTGTTGCCGGGACAGGGAAAAACATTCAGTACTTC. The chain carries TRBV30 and TRBJ2-4; TRBD1 agrees at 9 bases. The CDR3 length is 15 residues. Germline V gives CDR1 GTSNPN, CDR2 SVGIG (reference sequence). Unmatched junction bases numbered 4, after V lost 0 bases and J lost 4 bases.

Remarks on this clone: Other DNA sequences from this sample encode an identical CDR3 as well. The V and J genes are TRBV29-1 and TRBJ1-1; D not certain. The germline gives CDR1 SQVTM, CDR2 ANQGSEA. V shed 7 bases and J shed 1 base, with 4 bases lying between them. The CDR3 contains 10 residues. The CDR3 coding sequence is TGCAGCGCCAGGAACACTGAAGCTTTCTTT. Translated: CSARNTEAFF.

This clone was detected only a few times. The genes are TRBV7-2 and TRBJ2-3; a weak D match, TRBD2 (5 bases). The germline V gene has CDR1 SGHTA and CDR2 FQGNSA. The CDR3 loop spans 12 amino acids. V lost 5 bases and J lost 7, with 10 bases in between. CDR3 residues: CASSPTGNTQYF. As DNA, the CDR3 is TGTGCCAGCAGCCCCACGGGGAATACGCAGTATTTT.

The DNA of the CDR3 is TGCGCCAGCAGCTTGGGGAGGACCCCCCAGCATCAAGAGACCCAGTACTTC. Translated: CASSLGRTPQHQETQYF. The chain has TRBV5-1 and TRBJ2-5, with a tentative D call TRBD2 (5 bases). The germline V gene has CDR1 SGHRS and CDR2 YFSETQ. The CDR3 spans 17 residues. V was trimmed by 0 bases and J by 2 bases, leaving 17 bases between them.

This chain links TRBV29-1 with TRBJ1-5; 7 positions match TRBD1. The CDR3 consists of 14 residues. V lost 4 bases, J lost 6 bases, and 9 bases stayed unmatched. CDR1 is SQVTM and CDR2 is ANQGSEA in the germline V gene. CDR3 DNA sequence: TGCAGCGTTGTCGGGACAGAAATTGGTCAGCCCCAGCATTTT. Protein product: CSVVGTEIGQPQHF.

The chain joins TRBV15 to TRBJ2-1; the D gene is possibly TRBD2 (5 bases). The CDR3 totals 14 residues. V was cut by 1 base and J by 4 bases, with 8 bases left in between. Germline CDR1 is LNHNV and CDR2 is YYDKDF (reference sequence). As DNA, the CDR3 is TGTGCCACCAGCAGAGGACGAGGGTACAATGAGCAGTTCTTC. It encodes CATSRGRGYNEQFF.

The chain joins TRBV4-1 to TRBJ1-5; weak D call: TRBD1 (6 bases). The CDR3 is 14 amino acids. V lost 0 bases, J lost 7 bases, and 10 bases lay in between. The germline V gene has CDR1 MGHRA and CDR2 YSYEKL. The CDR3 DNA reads TGCGCCAGCAGCCAAGACTCAGGGGTGCAGCCCCAGCATTTT. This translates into CASSQDSGVQPQHF.